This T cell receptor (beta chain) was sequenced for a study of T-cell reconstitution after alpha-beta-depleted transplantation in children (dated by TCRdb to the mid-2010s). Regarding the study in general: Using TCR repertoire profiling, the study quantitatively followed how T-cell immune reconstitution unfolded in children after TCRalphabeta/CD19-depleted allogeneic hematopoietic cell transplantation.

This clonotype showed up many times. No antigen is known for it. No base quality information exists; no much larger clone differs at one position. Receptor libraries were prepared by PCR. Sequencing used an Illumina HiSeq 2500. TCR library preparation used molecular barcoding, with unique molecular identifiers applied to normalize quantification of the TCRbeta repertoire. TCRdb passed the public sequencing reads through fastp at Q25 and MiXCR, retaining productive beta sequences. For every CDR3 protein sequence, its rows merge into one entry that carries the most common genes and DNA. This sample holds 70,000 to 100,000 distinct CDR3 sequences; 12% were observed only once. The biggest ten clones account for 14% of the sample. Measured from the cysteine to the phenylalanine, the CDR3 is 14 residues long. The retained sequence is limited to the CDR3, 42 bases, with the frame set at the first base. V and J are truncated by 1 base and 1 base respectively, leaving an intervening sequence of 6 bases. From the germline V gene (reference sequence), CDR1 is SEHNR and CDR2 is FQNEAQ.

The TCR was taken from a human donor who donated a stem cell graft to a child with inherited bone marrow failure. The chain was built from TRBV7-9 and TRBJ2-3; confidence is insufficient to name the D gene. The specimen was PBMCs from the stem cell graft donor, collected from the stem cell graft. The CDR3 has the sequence CASSLDSGTDTQYF. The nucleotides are TGTGCCAGCAGCTTAGACAGCGGCACAGATACGCAGTATTTT. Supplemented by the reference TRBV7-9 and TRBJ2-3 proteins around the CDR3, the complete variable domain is DTGVSQNPRHKITKRGQNVTFRCDPISEHNRLYWYRQTLGQGPEFLTYFQNEAQLEKSRLLSDRFSAERPKGSFSTLEIQRTEQGDSAMYLCASSLDSGTDTQYFGPGTRLTVL.